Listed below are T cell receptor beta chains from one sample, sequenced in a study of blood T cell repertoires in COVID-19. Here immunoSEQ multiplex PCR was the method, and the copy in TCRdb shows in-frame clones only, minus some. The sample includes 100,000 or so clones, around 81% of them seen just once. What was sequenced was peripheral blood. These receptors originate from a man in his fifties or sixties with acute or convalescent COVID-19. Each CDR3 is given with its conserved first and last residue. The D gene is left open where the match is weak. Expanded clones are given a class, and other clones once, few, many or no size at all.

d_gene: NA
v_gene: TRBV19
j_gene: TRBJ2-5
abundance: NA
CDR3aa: CASSIRGETQYF
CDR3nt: TGTGCCAGTAGTATACGGGGAGAGACCCAGTACTTC

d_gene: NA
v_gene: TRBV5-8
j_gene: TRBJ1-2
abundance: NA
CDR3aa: CASSSHQAGYLSTF
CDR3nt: TGTGCCAGCAGCTCCCACCAGGCAGGGTATCTTTCCACCTTC

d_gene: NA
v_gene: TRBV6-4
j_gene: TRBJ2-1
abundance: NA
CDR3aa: CASSESTVLDHNEQFF
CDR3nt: TGTGCCAGCAGTGAATCGACAGTCCTCGATCACAATGAGCAGTTCTTC

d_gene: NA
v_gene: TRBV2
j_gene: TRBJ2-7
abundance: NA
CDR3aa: CASSERGGAYEQYF
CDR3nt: TGTGCCAGCAGTGAAAGGGGGGGGGCCTACGAGCAGTACTTC

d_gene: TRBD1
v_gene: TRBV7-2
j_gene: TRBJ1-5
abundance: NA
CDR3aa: CASSLDRGNQPQHF
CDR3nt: TGTGCCAGCAGCTTAGACAGGGGGAATCAGCCCCAGCATTTT

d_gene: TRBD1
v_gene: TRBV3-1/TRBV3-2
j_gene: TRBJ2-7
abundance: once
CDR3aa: CASSQWTGDYEQYF
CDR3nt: TGTGCCAGCAGCCAGTGGACAGGGGACTACGAGCAGTACTTC

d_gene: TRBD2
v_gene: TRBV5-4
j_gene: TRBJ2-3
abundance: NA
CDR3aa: CASSPGGGGTDTQYF
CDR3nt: TGTGCCAGCAGCCCCGGCGGGGGGGGCACAGATACGCAGTATTTT

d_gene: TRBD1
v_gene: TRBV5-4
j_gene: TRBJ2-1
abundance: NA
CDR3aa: CASSAGTGEEQFF
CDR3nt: TGTGCCAGCAGCGCTGGGACAGGGGAAGAGCAGTTCTTC

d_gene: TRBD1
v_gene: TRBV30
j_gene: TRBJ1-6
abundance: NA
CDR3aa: CAWRVQGVNSPLHF
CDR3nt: TGTGCCTGGAGAGTTCAGGGGGTGAATTCACCCCTCCACTTT

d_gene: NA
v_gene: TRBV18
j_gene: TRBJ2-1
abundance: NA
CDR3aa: CASSPPRQLNNEQFF
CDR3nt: TGTGCCAGCTCACCACCTAGACAGTTAAACAATGAGCAGTTCTTC

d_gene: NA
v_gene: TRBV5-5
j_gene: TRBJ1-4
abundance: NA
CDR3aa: CASSLNQGTIANEKLFF
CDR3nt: TGTGCCAGCAGCTTGAACCAGGGGACGATAGCTAATGAAAAACTGTTTTTT

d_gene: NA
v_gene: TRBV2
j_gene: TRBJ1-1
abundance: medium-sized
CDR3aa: CASSVTVTNTEAFF
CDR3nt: TGTGCCAGCAGCGTGACAGTTACGAACACTGAAGCTTTCTTT

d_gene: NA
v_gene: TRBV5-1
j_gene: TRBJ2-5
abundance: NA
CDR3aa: CASRTQGYQETQYF
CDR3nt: TGCGCCAGCAGAACCCAGGGGTACCAAGAGACCCAGTACTTC

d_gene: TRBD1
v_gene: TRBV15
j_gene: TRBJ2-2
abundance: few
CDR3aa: CATSTEGTGNTGELFF
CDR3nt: TGTGCCACCAGCACCGAAGGGACAGGGAACACCGGGGAGCTGTTTTTT

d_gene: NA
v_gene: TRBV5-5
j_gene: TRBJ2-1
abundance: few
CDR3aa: CASSLGGESNEQFF
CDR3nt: TGTGCCAGCAGCTTGGGGGGAGAAAGCAATGAGCAGTTCTTC

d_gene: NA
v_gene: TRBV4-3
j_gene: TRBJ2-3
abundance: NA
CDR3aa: CASSQDWRSDTDTQYF
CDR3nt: TGCGCCAGCAGCCAAGATTGGCGGAGCGACACAGATACGCAGTATTTT

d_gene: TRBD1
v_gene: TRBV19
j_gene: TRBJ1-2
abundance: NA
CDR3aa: CASSTLQGASYGYTF
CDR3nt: TGTGCCAGTAGTACTCTTCAGGGGGCCAGCTATGGCTACACCTTC

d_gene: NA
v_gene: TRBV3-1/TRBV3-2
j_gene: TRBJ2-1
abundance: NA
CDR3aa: CASSQTGFGEQFF
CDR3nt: TGTGCCAGCAGCCAAACAGGGTTTGGTGAGCAGTTCTTC

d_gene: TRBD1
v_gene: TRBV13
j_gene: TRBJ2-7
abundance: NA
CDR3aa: CASTSILTGDSYEQYF
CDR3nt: TGTGCCAGCACCTCTATCTTGACAGGGGACTCCTACGAGCAGTACTTC

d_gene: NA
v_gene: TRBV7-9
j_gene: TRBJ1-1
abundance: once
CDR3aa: CASSITGPTEAFF
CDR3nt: TGTGCCAGCAGCATCACAGGGCCCACTGAAGCTTTCTTT

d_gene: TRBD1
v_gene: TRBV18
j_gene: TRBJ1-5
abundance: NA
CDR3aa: CASSPGQANQPQHF
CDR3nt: TGTGCCAGCTCACCGGGACAGGCTAATCAGCCCCAGCATTTT

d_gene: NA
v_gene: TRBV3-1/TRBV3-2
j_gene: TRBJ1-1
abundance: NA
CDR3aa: CASSGTNTEAFF
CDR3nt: TGTGCCAGCAGCGGCACGAACACTGAAGCTTTCTTT

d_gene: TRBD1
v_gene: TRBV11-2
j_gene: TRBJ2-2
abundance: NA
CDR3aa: CASSIRTGLAITGELFF
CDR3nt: TGTGCCAGCAGCATTAGGACAGGTTTGGCGATCACCGGGGAGCTGTTTTTT

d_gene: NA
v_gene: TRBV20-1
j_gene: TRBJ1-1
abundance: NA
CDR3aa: CSPEGNTEAFF
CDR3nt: TGCAGCCCGGAGGGGAACACTGAAGCTTTCTTT

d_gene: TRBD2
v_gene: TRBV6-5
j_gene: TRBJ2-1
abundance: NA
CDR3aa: CASSYLSGNEQFF
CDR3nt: TGTGCCAGCAGTTACCTTAGCGGGAATGAGCAGTTCTTC

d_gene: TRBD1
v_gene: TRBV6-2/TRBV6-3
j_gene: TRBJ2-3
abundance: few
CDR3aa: CASSSGQGSTDTQYF
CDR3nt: TGTGCCAGCAGTTCCGGACAGGGTAGCACAGATACGCAGTATTTT

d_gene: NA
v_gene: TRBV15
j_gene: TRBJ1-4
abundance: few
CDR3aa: CATGPTGGDSEKLFF
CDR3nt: TGTGCCACCGGGCCCACGGGGGGGGATAGCGAAAAACTGTTTTTT

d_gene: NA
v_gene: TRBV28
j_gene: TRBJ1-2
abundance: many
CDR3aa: CASSLRTMGITF
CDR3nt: TGTGCCAGCAGTTTACGGACAATGGGTATTACCTTC

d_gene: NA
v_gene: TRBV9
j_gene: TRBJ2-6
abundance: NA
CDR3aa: CASSVDNSWANVLTF
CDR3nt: TGTGCCAGCAGCGTAGATAACAGCTGGGCCAACGTCCTGACTTTC

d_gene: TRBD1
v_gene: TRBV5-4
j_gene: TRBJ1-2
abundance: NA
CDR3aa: CASSWTGGGYGYTF
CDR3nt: TGTGCCAGCAGCTGGACAGGGGGCGGCTATGGCTACACCTTC

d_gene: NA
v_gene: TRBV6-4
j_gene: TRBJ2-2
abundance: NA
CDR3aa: CASSASPSAGELFF
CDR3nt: TGTGCCAGCAGTGCGTCCCCCTCGGCCGGGGAGCTGTTTTTT

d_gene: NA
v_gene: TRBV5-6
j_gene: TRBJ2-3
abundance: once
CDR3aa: CASTTPGQGTDTQYF
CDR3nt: TGTGCCAGCACGACCCCGGGACAAGGCACAGATACGCAGTATTTT

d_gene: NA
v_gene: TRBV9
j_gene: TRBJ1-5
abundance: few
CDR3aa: CASSPHLTGDQPQHF
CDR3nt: TGTGCCAGCAGCCCCCATCTGACAGGAGACCAGCCCCAGCATTTT

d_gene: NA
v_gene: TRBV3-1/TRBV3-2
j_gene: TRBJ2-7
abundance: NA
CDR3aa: CASSQQSRGGYEQYF
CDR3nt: TGTGCCAGCAGCCAACAATCGAGAGGAGGGTACGAGCAGTACTTC

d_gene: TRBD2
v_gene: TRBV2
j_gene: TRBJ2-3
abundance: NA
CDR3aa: CASSGGRASLRTDTQYF
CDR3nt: TGTGCCAGCAGTGGGGGGAGGGCAAGTCTCAGGACAGATACGCAGTATTTT

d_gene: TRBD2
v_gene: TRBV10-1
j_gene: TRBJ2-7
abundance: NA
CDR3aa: CASQRTAGTPYEQYF
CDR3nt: TGCGCCAGCCAGAGAACAGCGGGGACCCCCTACGAGCAGTACTTC

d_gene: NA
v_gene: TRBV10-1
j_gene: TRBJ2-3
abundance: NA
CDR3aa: CASSSGGMDTQYF
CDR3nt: TGCGCCAGCAGTTCGGGGGGCATGGATACGCAGTATTTT

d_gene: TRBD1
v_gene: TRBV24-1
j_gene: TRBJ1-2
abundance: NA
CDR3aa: CATSSGQPPGGYTF
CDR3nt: TGTGCCACCAGTTCGGGACAGCCGCCCGGAGGCTACACCTTC

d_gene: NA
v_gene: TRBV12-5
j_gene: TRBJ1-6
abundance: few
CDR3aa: CASGLGTPGSSPLHF
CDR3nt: TGTGCTAGTGGTTTGGGTACCCCAGGGTCCTCACCCCTCCACTTT

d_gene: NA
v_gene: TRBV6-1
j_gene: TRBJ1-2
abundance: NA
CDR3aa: CASSENTGYGYTF
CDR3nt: TGTGCCAGCAGTGAAAATACAGGTTATGGCTACACCTTC

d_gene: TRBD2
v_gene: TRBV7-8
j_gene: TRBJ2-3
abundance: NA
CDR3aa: CASSLAFTSGEADTQYF
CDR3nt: TGTGCCAGCAGCTTAGCGTTTACTAGCGGGGAGGCAGATACGCAGTATTTT

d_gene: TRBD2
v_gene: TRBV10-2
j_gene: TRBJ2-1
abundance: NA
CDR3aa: CASSESSGEGLSSYNEQFF
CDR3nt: TGCGCCAGCAGTGAGTCGAGCGGGGAGGGTCTTAGCTCCTACAATGAGCAGTTCTTC

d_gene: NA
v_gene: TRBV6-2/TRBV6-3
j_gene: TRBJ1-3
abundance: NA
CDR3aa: CASSYGDSLRNTIYF
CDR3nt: TGTGCCAGCAGTTACGGCGACTCACTTCGAAACACCATATATTTT

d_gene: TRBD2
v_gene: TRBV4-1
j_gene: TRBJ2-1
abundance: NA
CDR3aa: CASSHRTSGVNNEQFF
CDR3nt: TGCGCCAGCAGCCACCGGACTAGCGGGGTTAACAATGAGCAGTTCTTC

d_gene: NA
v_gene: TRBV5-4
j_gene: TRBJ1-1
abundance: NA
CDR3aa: CASSFDSGGLGAFF
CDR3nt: TGTGCCAGCAGCTTTGACTCAGGAGGTTTAGGGGCTTTCTTT

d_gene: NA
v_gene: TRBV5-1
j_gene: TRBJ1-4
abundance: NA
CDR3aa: CASSLAGRTGSEKLFF
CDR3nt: TGCGCCAGCAGCTTGGCCGGCAGGACGGGGAGTGAAAAACTGTTTTTT

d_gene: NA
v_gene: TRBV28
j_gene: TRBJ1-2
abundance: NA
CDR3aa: CASSLRTDAHGYTF
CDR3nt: TGTGCCAGCAGTTTAAGGACAGACGCTCATGGCTACACCTTC

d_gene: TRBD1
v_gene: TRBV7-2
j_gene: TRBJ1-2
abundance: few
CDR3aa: CASSFSSGGARGYTF
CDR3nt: TGTGCCAGCAGCTTTAGTTCAGGGGGCGCGAGGGGCTACACCTTC

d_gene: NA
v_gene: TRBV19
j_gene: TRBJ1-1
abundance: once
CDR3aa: CASVLGGVMTEAFF
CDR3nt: TGTGCCAGTGTATTAGGGGGGGTGATGACTGAAGCTTTCTTT

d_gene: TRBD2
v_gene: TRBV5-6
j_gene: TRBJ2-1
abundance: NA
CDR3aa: CASSSFRLAGGNEQFF
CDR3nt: TGTGCCAGCAGCTCTTTCCGGCTAGCGGGGGGGAATGAGCAGTTCTTC

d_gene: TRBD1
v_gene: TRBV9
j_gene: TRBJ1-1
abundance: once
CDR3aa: CASSGGQWNTEAFF
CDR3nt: TGTGCCAGCAGCGGGGGACAGTGGAACACTGAAGCTTTCTTT